The source of this T cell receptor beta chain is a study of OX40 agonist ivuxolimab in advanced cancers. Clones were read by immunoSEQ multiplex PCR, and TCRdb kept only the in-frame ones, dropping some. This table holds about 86,000 clones, about 90% found once. Here the sequenced sample was CD4+ or CD8+ T cells sorted from blood, taken in a trial of the OX40 agonist ivuxolimab. The origin of this receptor is an adult with an advanced solid tumor such as melanoma, head and neck, liver or kidney cancer.

CDR3 in amino acids: CSVEKFDEQFF. The CDR3, as DNA: TGCAGCGTTGAAAAGTTTGATGAGCAGTTCTTC. The rearrangement uses TRBV29-1 and TRBJ2-1; D gene uncertain. This CDR3 spans 11 amino acids. Germline loops: CDR1 SQVTM, CDR2 ANQGSEA. Trimming left V 2 bases short and J 8 bases short, with 7 bases between.